The 26 T cell receptor beta chains below were found in one sample sequenced in a study of lymphopenia after photon versus proton radiotherapy. Clones were read by immunoSEQ multiplex PCR, and TCRdb kept only the in-frame ones, dropping some. Among 55,000 to 70,000 clones, about 90% were seen once, and the ten largest hold under 14%. The specimen was peripheral blood, collected from a patient treated with proton-based radiotherapy. Receptor source: a man older than 75 with esophageal cancer.

This chain connects TRBV6-6 to TRBJ1-2; TRBD1 might be the D (5 bases). Germline V gene lookup returns CDR1 MNHNY and CDR2 SVGAGI (reference sequence). This CDR3 has 12 amino acids. V lost 5 bases and J lost 3, with 7 bases in between. Written as DNA, the CDR3 is TGTGCCAGCAGTGGCAGGGACTATGGCTACACCTTC. This gives the protein CASSGRDYGYTF.

The rearrangement joins TRBV14 to TRBJ1-2, with D perhaps matching TRBD1 (5 bases). The CDR3 is 15 residues long. The ends were cut back, 1 base at V and 4 bases at J, with 13 bases in the middle. Germline V gene lookup returns CDR1 SGHDN and CDR2 FVKESK. The DNA of the CDR3 is TGTGCCAGCAGCCAAGTGCATACAGGCCCCTATGGCTACACCTTC. This translates into CASSQVHTGPYGYTF.

This clone was seen only a few times. The genes are TRBV5-5 and TRBJ2-5; D gene uncertain. CDR3 length: 13 amino acids. The V end was cut by 6 bases, the J end by 5 bases, with 14 bases between. Germline loops: CDR1 SGHKS, CDR2 YYEKEE (reference sequence). This chain's CDR3 is CASKGSPFETQYF. In DNA form, the CDR3 reads TGTGCCAGCAAAGGGTCCCCTTTTGAGACCCAGTACTTC.

This chain uses TRBV30 with TRBJ2-3, with 7 bases that match TRBD2. V shed 4 bases and J 3 bases; nucleotides not matched to a gene: 1. The germline V gene has CDR1 GTSNPN and CDR2 SVGIG (reference sequence). The CDR3 loop spans 12 amino acids. The CDR3 loop reads CAWTGGTDTQYF. Here the CDR3 DNA reads TGTGCCTGGACGGGGGGTACAGATACGCAGTATTTT.

The chain joins TRBV10-3 to TRBJ1-2, with D possibly TRBD1 on 6 matching bases. The CDR3 sequence is 15 residues long. The germline gives CDR1 ENHRY, CDR2 SYGVKD. Deletions cut 3 bases from V and 4 bases from J, with 15 bases between. DNA for the CDR3: TGTGCCATCAGTGACACAGGGTCGAAGGGCTATGGCTACACCTTC. Its protein product is CAISDTGSKGYGYTF.

On this clone: The junction departs from germline at one end; a sequencing error may be responsible. The chain links TRBV7-7 to TRBJ2-5; TRBD2 is a possible D gene (6 bases). CDR3 length equals 15 residues. From germline, CDR1 is SSHAT and CDR2 FNYEAQ (reference sequence). The chain's CDR3 is CASSFLGSAGETQYF. Written as DNA, the CDR3 is TGTGCTAGCAGCTTTCTTGGTTCGGCGGGGGAGACCCAGTACTTC.

V and J are TRBV27 and TRBJ1-2; D unclear. The V and J ends lost 2 bases and 2 bases respectively, with 6 bases between them. This CDR3 is built from 13 residues. CDR1 is MNHEY, CDR2 SMNVEV, per germline (reference sequence). CDR3 coding DNA: TGTGCCAGCAGTTTAGGGAAGAACTATGGCTACACCTTC. It is translated as CASSLGKNYGYTF.

The chain combines TRBV6-5 with TRBJ2-7; D gene unclear. V lost 2 bases and J 0 bases, leaving 14 bases between the germline ends. CDR1 MNHEY and CDR2 SVGAGI come from the germline V gene. The CDR3 spans 16 residues. CDR3 protein: CASSYLAPVDSYEQYF. CDR3 sequence (DNA): TGTGCCAGCAGTTACCTTGCCCCCGTGGACTCCTACGAGCAGTACTTC.

The chain has TRBV29-1 and TRBJ1-4; possible D gene TRBD1, 6 bases. This CDR3 contains 13 residues. Trimming stripped 7 bases from V and 7 bases from J, with 16 bases between. Germline assignment: CDR1 SQVTM and CDR2 ANQGSEA. The CDR3 nucleotides read TGCAGCGCCTTAACCAGGGGCCCTGAAAAACTGTTTTTT. This codes for CSALTRGPEKLFF.

V usage is TRBV5-4 and J usage is TRBJ2-3; D ambiguous. V shed 1 base and J shed 2 bases, with 5 bases lying between them. The CDR3 totals 13 residues. The V gene's germline CDR1 is SGHNT and CDR2 YYREEE (reference sequence). CDR3 residues: CASSLWATDTQYF. The CDR3 nucleotides are TGTGCCAGCAGCTTGTGGGCCACAGATACGCAGTATTTT.

V is TRBV30 and J is TRBJ2-1, with D perhaps TRBD2 (5 bases). V lost 0 bases, J lost 2 bases, and 14 bases lay in between. Looked up from germline, CDR1 is GTSNPN and CDR2 is SVGIG (reference sequence). The CDR3 sequence is 16 residues long. The CDR3 nucleotides are TGTGCCTGGAGTGTACTTGGCGGGTACACCTACAATGAGCAGTTCTTC. It specifies CAWSVLGGYTYNEQFF. Filled out from reference TRBV30 and TRBJ2-1, the complete variable domain reads SQTIHQWPATLVQPVGSPLSLECTVEGTSNPNLYWYRQAAGRGLQLLFYSVGIGQISSEVPQNLSASRPQDRQFILSSKKLLLSDSGFYLCAWSVLGGYTYNEQFFGPGTRLTVL.

The J gene is TRBJ2-7, the V gene TRBV7-6; 9 bases are a match to TRBD1. Germline CDR1 and CDR2: SGHVS and FNYEAQ. The CDR3 spans 15 residues. V shed 2 bases, J shed 5 bases, and the junction held 7 bases outside the gene matches. This chain's CDR3 is CASSLSLGQGHEQYF. The DNA of the CDR3 is TGTGCCAGCAGCTTAAGTTTGGGACAGGGCCACGAGCAGTACTTC.

This chain links TRBV19 with TRBJ1-2; D gene ambiguous. The V end lost 5 bases, the J end lost 4 bases, and 11 bases lay between the germline ends. The CDR3 is made up of 13 amino acids. Looked up from germline, CDR1 is LNHDA and CDR2 is SQIVND (reference sequence). The CDR3 reads CASSASAVYGYTF. The DNA of the CDR3 is TGTGCCAGTAGTGCCAGTGCGGTCTATGGCTACACCTTC.

V usage is TRBV5-4 and J usage is TRBJ1-4; 9 bases are a match to TRBD1. Germline V lookup: CDR1 SGHNT, CDR2 YYREEE (reference sequence). The CDR3 runs 14 residues. Trimming removed 4 bases from V and 5 bases from J; junction bases left unmatched: 3. In DNA, the CDR3 is TGTGCCAGCAGCCAGACAGGGGGGAATGAAAAACTGTTTTTT. Translation: CASSQTGGNEKLFF.

The chain carries TRBV13 and TRBJ1-1; tentatively, D is TRBD1 (6 bases). This CDR3 has 17 amino acids. V was clipped by 0 bases and J by 0 bases, with 14 bases between them. Looked up from germline, CDR1 is PRHDT and CDR2 is FYEKMQ (reference sequence). In DNA, the CDR3 is TGTGCCAGCAGCTTAGGTCCCGGGGGCCCGATGAACACTGAAGCTTTCTTT. As protein: CASSLGPGGPMNTEAFF.

Here the CDR3 DNA reads TGTGCCTGGAGATACACAGGGAGGTATTCACCCCTCCACTTT. Amino acid sequence: CAWRYTGRYSPLHF. V is TRBV30 and J is TRBJ1-6; D possibly corresponds to TRBD1 (6 bases). Germline lookup yields CDR1 GTSNPN and CDR2 SVGIG (reference sequence). The V and J ends lost 3 bases and 8 bases respectively, with 14 bases between them. The CDR3 totals 14 residues.

The CDR3: CASSRTSGGGTDTQYF. CDR3 nucleotide sequence: TGTGCCAGCTCACGAACTAGCGGGGGGGGCACAGATACGCAGTATTTT. The genes are TRBV18 and TRBJ2-3; 13 positions match TRBD2. The CDR3 runs to 16 residues. Germline lookup yields CDR1 KGHSH and CDR2 LQKENI. Trimming cost V 4 bases and J 1 base; bases outside gene matches: 2.

The chain employs TRBV6-6 and TRBJ2-7, with 9 bases identical to TRBD2. Trimming cost V 4 bases and J 6 bases; bases outside gene matches: 7. Germline CDR1 and CDR2: MNHNY and SVGAGI (reference sequence). CDR3 length: 14 amino acids. Here the CDR3 reads CASSLGTSSFEQYF. The CDR3 nucleotides are TGTGCCAGCAGTTTGGGGACTAGCTCGTTCGAGCAGTACTTC.

V usage is TRBV9 and J usage is TRBJ1-3; D is unresolved. V lost 0 bases and J 0 bases, leaving 10 bases between the germline ends. Germline-derived CDR1 and CDR2 are SGDLS and YYNGEE. The CDR3 contains 16 residues. CDR3 nucleotides: TGTGCCAGCAGCGTAGGGGCGGCCAGCTCTGGAAACACCATATATTTT. Protein sequence: CASSVGAASSGNTIYF.

CDR3 DNA sequence: TGCGCCAGCAGCTTGGAGGGGGATGGCTACACCTTC. Amino acid sequence: CASSLEGDGYTF. This chain joins TRBV5-1 and TRBJ1-2; possibly TRBD1 for D (6 bases). V was cut by 0 bases and J by 6 bases, with 6 bases left in between. The CDR3 is made up of 12 amino acids. Germline CDR1 is SGHRS and CDR2 is YFSETQ.

The rearrangement uses TRBV7-2 and TRBJ1-2; 11 positions agree with TRBD1. The V gene's germline CDR1 is SGHTA and CDR2 FQGNSA. Trimming removed 2 bases from V and 8 bases from J; junction bases left unmatched: 10. The length of the CDR3 is 16 residues. CDR3 sequence reads: CASSLIGGQGAFGYTF. CDR3 sequence (DNA): TGTGCCAGCAGCTTAATAGGTGGACAGGGGGCTTTCGGCTACACCTTC.

The CDR3 DNA sequence: TGCGCCAGCAGCCAGGTTACAGGGACCGGGAGCAATCAGCCCCAGCATTTT. It codes for CASSQVTGTGSNQPQHF. The rearrangement uses TRBV4-1 and TRBJ1-5; tentatively, D is TRBD1 (6 bases). V gave up 3 bases and J gave up 1 base, with 16 bases separating them. The CDR3 spans 17 residues. Per the germline V gene, CDR1 is MGHRA and CDR2 is YSYEKL.

This chain connects TRBV18 to TRBJ2-5; D gene uncertain. Germline V CDR1 and CDR2: KGHSH, LQKENI. Trimming took off 1 base at V and 1 base at J, with 4 bases between the two ends. The CDR3 is 13 amino acids. The CDR3 loop is CASSPQSQETQYF. As DNA, the CDR3 is TGTGCCAGCTCACCACAGTCCCAAGAGACCCAGTACTTC.

The chain recombines TRBV6-1 with TRBJ2-7; TRBD1 might be the D (5 bases). V dropped 2 bases and J dropped 5 bases, with 10 bases sitting between them. The CDR3 is 13 residues long. CDR1 and CDR2 from the germline V gene are MNHNS and SASEGT. The CDR3 region is CASSEMGRHEQYF. In DNA form, the CDR3 reads TGTGCCAGCAGTGAAATGGGGCGGCACGAGCAGTACTTC.

The CDR3 loop is CASSVGLHNEQFF. The CDR3 DNA is TGCGCCAGCAGCGTCGGCCTTCACAATGAGCAGTTCTTC. The V call is TRBV5-1, the J call TRBJ2-1; D remains ambiguous. V lost 4 bases and J lost 5, with 10 bases in between. The CDR3 covers 13 residues. Germline assignment: CDR1 SGHRS and CDR2 YFSETQ.

This rearrangement joins TRBV9 to TRBJ1-1; 11 bases fit TRBD1. Germline V gene lookup returns CDR1 SGDLS and CDR2 YYNGEE. The CDR3 loop spans 15 amino acids. The ends lost 4 bases at V and 11 bases at J; junction bases unmatched: 13. This CDR3 is CASSTGDRGAPAAFF. CDR3 DNA sequence: TGTGCCAGCAGCACAGGGGACAGGGGGGCCCCGGCCGCTTTCTTT.